This T cell receptor (beta chain) was found in a study of T cells in localized non-small cell lung cancer. Study outcomes and limitations: One tumor region alone was sequenced, and heterogeneity therefore remains possible. The study found T cell clonality highest in uninvolved adjacent lung, above tumor. Paired adjacent lung recovered a median approximately 57 of the top 100 tumor clones. The study linked higher blood T cell density to longer overall survival.

The repertoire was sequenced with immunoSEQ multiplex PCR; TCRdb's copy has only in-frame clones and lacks some. This sample carries fewer than 60,000 clones, around four fifths of them seen once, and the ten largest clones take 15% to 20%. This CDR3 is 14 amino acids long. Germline values: CDR1 PRHDT, CDR2 FYEKMQ (reference sequence). With 1 base removed from V and 9 bases from J, the gap between germline ends came to 10 bases. Of note for this clone: What it binds is unknown.

The sequence was collected from a female donor over 55 with stage II squamous cell lung carcinoma. Specimen: peripheral blood, collected before any cancer treatment. V usage is TRBV13 and J usage is TRBJ1-6; D remains unclear. The chain's CDR3 is CASSLDTGSSPLHF. The CDR3 nucleotides read TGTGCCAGCAGCTTAGACACCGGGTCTTCACCCCTCCACTTT.